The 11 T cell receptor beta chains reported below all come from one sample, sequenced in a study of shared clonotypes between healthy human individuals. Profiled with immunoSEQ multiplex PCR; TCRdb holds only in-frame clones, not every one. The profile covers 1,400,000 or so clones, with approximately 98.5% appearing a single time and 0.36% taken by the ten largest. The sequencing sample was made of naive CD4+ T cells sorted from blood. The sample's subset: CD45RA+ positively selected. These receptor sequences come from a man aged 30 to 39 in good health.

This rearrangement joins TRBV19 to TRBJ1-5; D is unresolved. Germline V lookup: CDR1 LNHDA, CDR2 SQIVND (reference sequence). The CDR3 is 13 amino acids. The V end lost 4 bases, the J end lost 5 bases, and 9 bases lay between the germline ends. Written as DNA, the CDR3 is TGTGCCAGTAGTAGATCAGCCGATCAGCCCCAGCATTTT. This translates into CASSRSADQPQHF.

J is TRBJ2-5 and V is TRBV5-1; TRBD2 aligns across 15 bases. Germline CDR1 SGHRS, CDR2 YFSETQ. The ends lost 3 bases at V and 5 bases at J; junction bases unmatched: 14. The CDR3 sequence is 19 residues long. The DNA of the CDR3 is TGCGCCAGCAGCTCTGGACTAGCGGGAGGGCTCTCGATCCAGGAGACCCAGTACTTC. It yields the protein CASSSGLAGGLSIQETQYF.

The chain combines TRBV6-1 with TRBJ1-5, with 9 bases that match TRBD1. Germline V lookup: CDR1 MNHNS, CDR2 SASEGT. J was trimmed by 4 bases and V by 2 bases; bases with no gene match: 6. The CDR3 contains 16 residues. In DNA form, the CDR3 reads TGTGCCAGCAGTGAACACGGAGACAGGGGGAATCAGCCCCAGCATTTT. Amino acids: CASSEHGDRGNQPQHF.

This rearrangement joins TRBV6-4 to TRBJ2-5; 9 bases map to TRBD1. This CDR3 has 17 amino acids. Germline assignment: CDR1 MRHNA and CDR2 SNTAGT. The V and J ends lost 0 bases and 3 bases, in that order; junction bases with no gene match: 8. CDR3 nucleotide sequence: TGTGCCAGCAGTGACTCGAACAGGGGGCTTTGGGAAGAGACCCAGTACTTC. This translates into CASSDSNRGLWEETQYF.

The CDR3, as DNA: TGTGCCAGCAGCCGAGACGCAGATACGCAGTATTTT. Amino acid sequence: CASSRDADTQYF. This chain connects TRBV9 to TRBJ2-3, with D unclear. The germline gives CDR1 SGDLS, CDR2 YYNGEE. The CDR3 length is 12 residues. The V end lost 4 bases, the J end lost 4 bases, and 7 bases lay between the germline ends.

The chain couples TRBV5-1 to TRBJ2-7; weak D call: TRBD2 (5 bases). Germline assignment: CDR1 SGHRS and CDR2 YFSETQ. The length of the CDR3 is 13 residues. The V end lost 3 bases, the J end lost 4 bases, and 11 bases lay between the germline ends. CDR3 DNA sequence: TGCGCCAGCAGCTCCTATGGACTGTACGAGCAGTACTTC. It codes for CASSSYGLYEQYF.

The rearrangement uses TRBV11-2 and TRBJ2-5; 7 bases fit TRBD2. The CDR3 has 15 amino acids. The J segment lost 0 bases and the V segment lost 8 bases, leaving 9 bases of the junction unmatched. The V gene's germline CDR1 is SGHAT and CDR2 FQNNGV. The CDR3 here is CASAGEPRYQETQYF. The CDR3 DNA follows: TGTGCCAGCGCGGGAGAACCGAGGTACCAAGAGACCCAGTACTTC.

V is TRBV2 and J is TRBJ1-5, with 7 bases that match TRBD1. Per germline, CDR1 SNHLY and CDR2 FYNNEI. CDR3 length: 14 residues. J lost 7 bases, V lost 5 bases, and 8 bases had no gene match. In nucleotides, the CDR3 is TGTGCCAGCAGTTACTGGACAGGAGGCCAGCCCCAGCATTTT. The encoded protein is CASSYWTGGQPQHF.

CDR3 DNA: TGTGCCAGCAGCACCACAGATACGCAGTATTTT. This sequence encodes CASSTTDTQYF. The chain couples TRBV7-3 to TRBJ2-3, with D hard to call. Trimming took off 5 bases at V and 2 bases at J, with 2 bases between the two ends. The CDR3 extends over 11 amino acids. Germline assignment: CDR1 SGHTA and CDR2 FQGTGA.

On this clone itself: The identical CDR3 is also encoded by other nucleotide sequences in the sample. The CDR3 spells CASSPTAGNTIYF. The CDR3 bases are TGTGCCAGCAGCCCTACGGCTGGAAACACCATATATTTT. The chain has TRBV28 and TRBJ1-3; no firm D call. Trimming took 6 bases from V and 2 from J, leaving 8 bases between them. CDR3 length: 13 amino acids. Germline V lookup: CDR1 MDHEN, CDR2 SYDVKM.

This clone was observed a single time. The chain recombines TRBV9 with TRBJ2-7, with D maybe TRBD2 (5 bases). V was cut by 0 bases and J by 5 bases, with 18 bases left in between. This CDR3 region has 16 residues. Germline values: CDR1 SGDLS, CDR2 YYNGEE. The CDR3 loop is CASSVDDRGGWNEQYF. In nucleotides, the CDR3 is TGTGCCAGCAGCGTAGATGATCGGGGTGGTTGGAACGAGCAGTACTTC.